This T cell receptor beta chain was profiled in a study of T cell repertoires in cytomegalovirus infection. For the study at large: HLA-B-restricted CMV epitopes that are well studied were used alongside recently identified HLA-C-restricted ones. CMV infection together with matching HLA type was indicated by public TCR beta signatures. Findings and limits, study-wide: Identification of carriers of CMV plus the relevant HLA was achieved through cumulative public TCR beta family frequency. Dominating the ex vivo response were TCR beta clonotypes that were CMV-specific and HLA-C-restricted.

As to this clonotype: Its target is unknown.

TCRdb re-derived calls from the reads in MiXCR, one entry per CDR3 protein. The top ten hold approximately 13% of the sample, which has approximately 350,000 distinct CDR3 sequences, just under 35% seen once. This CDR3 region has 12 residues. Germline CDR1 reads MNHEY; CDR2 reads SVGEGT. Deletions cut 4 bases from V and 7 bases from J, with 8 bases between. This TCR was recovered from a human donor in good health (CMV status not recorded). Some clones in this sample may be carry-over from other donors' samples. The material was cultured PBMCs, obtained from culture after CMV antigen stimulation. The rearrangement uses TRBV6-2 or TRBV6-3 and TRBJ1-5; no clear D gene. This chain's CDR3 is CASSSVLQPQHF. The DNA for the CDR3 is TGTGCCAGCAGTTCGGTGTTACAGCCCCAGCATTTT.